One T cell receptor (beta chain) is described in this entry. Its antigen remains unknown. A junction boundary mismatches the germline segment, possibly from a read error. CD45RO/CCR7/CD25/CD127/CD95/CD27 separated CD4+ naive, central memory, regulatory and stem cell-like memory cells by sorting. The record originates from a study of beta chain features in type 1 diabetes. Background on the study: Healthy donors, compared against patients, showed similar age, gender and cell yields. Broader study findings: Researchers report that Type 1 diabetes patients had moderately but significantly shorter TCRB CDR3s across all four CD4+ subsets.

The investigators reverse transcribed all of the isolated RNA, so they sequenced expressed TCRB transcripts. Method: immunoSEQ multiplex PCR; TCRdb's copy keeps in-frame clones and lacks some. Of hundreds of thousands of clones in the sample, roughly 15% were seen once. This TCR derives from a man between 18 and 29 years old with type 1 diabetes. Sequencing used naive CD4+ T cells from blood.

Here the CDR3 reads CASSSRGQDIF. Written as DNA, the CDR3 is TGTGCCAGCAGCTCCAGGGGTCAGGACATCTTC. V and J are TRBV28 and TRBJ1-2; tentatively, D is TRBD1 (6 bases). Germline values: CDR1 MDHEN, CDR2 SYDVKM. The CDR3 length is 11 residues.